The rows below give T cell receptor beta chains drawn from one sample of a study of cytomegalovirus exposure and HLA in healthy donors. Only in-frame clones appear in the TCRdb table, and some are missing; sequencing was by immunoSEQ multiplex PCR. The table shows 35,000 to 45,000 clones, with around 49% occurring only once. The sequenced sample consisted of PBMCs. These receptors came from a woman aged 40 to 50 in good health and CMV-seropositive. The CDR3 runs from the conserved cysteine through the conserved F or W. A D gene is named only where the DNA matches it firmly. Clone sizes are given selectively: once, few, many, or a class where the clone is expanded.

V gene	J gene	D gene	clone size	CDR3 DNA	CDR3 protein
TRBV7-9	TRBJ2-2	-	few	TGTGCCAGCAGCCCCCCCGGGAACACCGGGGAGCTGTTTTTT	CASSPPGNTGELFF
TRBV9	TRBJ2-7	TRBD1	once	TGTGCCAGCAGCGTACAGCCCCGAACAGGGGGAGACGAGCAGTACTTC	CASSVQPRTGGDEQYF
TRBV2	TRBJ1-5	TRBD1	-	TGTGCCAGCAGGAGGACAGGGGGCGCATCTAGCAATCAGCCCCAGCATTTT	CASRRTGGASSNQPQHF
TRBV6-5	TRBJ1-2	TRBD1	once	TGTGCCAGCAGTTTAGGGGGCTACTATGGCTACACCTTC	CASSLGGYYGYTF
TRBV4-2	TRBJ2-1	TRBD2	-	TGTGCCAGCAGCCGGGAGAGCGGGGGTTCCTACAATGAGCAGTTCTTC	CASSRESGGSYNEQFF
TRBV14	TRBJ2-7	TRBD1	-	TGTGCCAGCAGCCAAGATTTGGACAGGGTCTACGGGCAGTACTTC	CASSQDLDRVYGQYF
TRBV9	TRBJ2-2	TRBD1	-	TGTGCCAGCAGCGTATCCGGGACAGTGAACACCGGGGAGCTGTTTTTT	CASSVSGTVNTGELFF
TRBV7-3	TRBJ2-1	TRBD2	-	TGTGCCAGCAGCCGGGGGGGAGCATTGAACAATGAGCAGTTCTTC	CASSRGGALNNEQFF
TRBV19	TRBJ1-1	-	few	TGTGCCAGTAGTCCCAGGGTGGACACTGAAGCTTTCTTT	CASSPRVDTEAFF
TRBV2	TRBJ2-2	TRBD2	-	TGTGCCAGCAGTGCAACTAGCGGGGGAAGAACCGGGGAGCTGTTTTTT	CASSATSGGRTGELFF
TRBV5-1	TRBJ2-1	-	few	TGCGCCAGCAGCCTCCGGATATTGGAGGGCAATGAGCAGTTCTTC	CASSLRILEGNEQFF
TRBV7-8	TRBJ1-5	TRBD1	-	TGTGCCAGCAGCTCGAGACAGGGTAGCAATCAGCCCCAGCATTTT	CASSSRQGSNQPQHF
TRBV19	TRBJ1-5	TRBD1	few	TGTGCCAGTAGGGAGGGGACAGGCGGCAATCAGCCCCAGCATTTT	CASREGTGGNQPQHF
TRBV11-2	TRBJ1-4	TRBD1	once	TGTGCCAGCAGCTCCGGGACAGGGGGAGGTGAAAAACTGTTTTTT	CASSSGTGGGEKLFF
TRBV7-2	TRBJ2-1	TRBD2	-	TGTGCCAGCACCCGAGACCGGGGGGTTTATAATGAGCAGTTCTTC	CASTRDRGVYNEQFF
TRBV28	TRBJ2-2	-	-	TGTGCCAGCAGTTCCCCCGGGTCGATACTGTCGAACACCGGGGAGCTGTTTTTT	CASSSPGSILSNTGELFF